One TCR beta chain is described in this entry. Between the trimmed V and J ends, which lost 4 bases and 4 bases, there was a span of 3 bases. Germline V gives CDR1 SGHRS, CDR2 YFSETQ. CDR3 length equals 11 residues. This sample was included in a study of blood T cell repertoires in COVID-19. Overall study context: Acute-phase and convalescent COVID-19 samples originated in the United States, Italy and Spain.

Study processing details: The authors estimated nucleated cell counts from reference gene primer amplification. Profiled with immunoSEQ multiplex PCR; TCRdb holds only in-frame clones, not every one. The V and J calls and clone size come from that table; D and trimming were worked out from the DNA. The profile shows approximately 53,000 clones, less than 90% of them singletons. The sequence derives from a human donor in a cohort sampled during active COVID-19. Material: peripheral blood. The chain combines TRBV5-1 with TRBJ2-1, with unresolved D. For the CDR3, the DNA is TGCGCCAGCAGCCTGTACAATGAGCAGTTCTTC. It specifies CASSLYNEQFF.